This T cell receptor beta chain stems from a study of T cell responses to AZD1222 COVID-19 vaccine. General study findings and limits: Clonal diversity may have been underestimated in mostly white British donors.

The CDR3 is made up of 10 amino acids. The V gene lost 6 bases and the J gene lost 3 bases, with 2 bases spanning the gap. Germline lookup yields CDR1 SEHNR and CDR2 FQNEAQ (reference sequence). Sequencing used immunoSEQ multiplex PCR; TCRdb keeps in-frame clones, though not all of them. The sample lists approximately 130,000 clones, around 90% occurring once. Comments on this clone: Its matching antigen is unknown.

Sequencing was performed on peripheral blood, taken 28 days after the second AZD1222 dose. The sequence was obtained from an adult who received the AZD1222 COVID-19 vaccine. The rearrangement joins TRBV7-9 to TRBJ1-1; no firm D call. CDR3 region: CASRDTEAFF. The CDR3 DNA is TGTGCCAGCAGGGACACTGAAGCTTTCTTT.